A selection of T cell receptor beta chains follows, all from one sample in a study of post-analysis software for immune sequencing data. TCRdb itself ran the PCR reads through MiXCR, one entry per CDR3 protein. The sample lists fewer than 850,000 distinct CDR3 sequences; just under 30% were seen once. Sequences were obtained from blood. These receptors all stem from a girl aged 5-17 years with multiple sclerosis. The CDR3 runs from the conserved cysteine through the conserved F or W. The order of the fields is V gene, CDR3 length, J gene, clone size, D gene, CDR3 protein, CDR3 DNA. A D gene is named only where the DNA matches it firmly. Clone sizes are given selectively: once, few, many, or a class where the clone is expanded.

V: TRBV7-2
length: 14
J: TRBJ2-5
size: few
D: NA
CDR3: CASATFAGEGTQYF
DNA: TGTGCCAGCGCTACGTTCGCGGGTGAAGGGACCCAGTACTTC

V: TRBV20-1
length: 12
J: TRBJ2-5
size: NA
D: NA
CDR3: CSASPLAGAQYF
DNA: TGCAGTGCTAGTCCACTAGCTGGGGCCCAGTACTTC

V: TRBV18
length: 12
J: TRBJ1-1
size: NA
D: NA
CDR3: CASSGAGTEAFF
DNA: TGTGCCAGCTCGGGGGCGGGAACTGAAGCTTTCTTT

V: TRBV2
length: 14
J: TRBJ2-5
size: NA
D: TRBD1
CDR3: CASSGNRGRETQYF
DNA: TGTGCCAGCAGCGGAAACAGGGGGCGAGAGACCCAGTACTTC

V: TRBV20-1
length: 13
J: TRBJ1-4
size: NA
D: NA
CDR3: CSAARATNEKLFF
DNA: TGCAGTGCTGCGCGTGCAACTAATGAAAAACTGTTTTTT

V: TRBV3-1
length: 14
J: TRBJ2-2
size: few
D: TRBD2
CDR3: CASSQQGLNGELFF
DNA: TGTGCCAGCAGCCAACAGGGACTAAATGGGGAGCTGTTTTTT

V: TRBV5-1
length: 15
J: TRBJ1-5
size: NA
D: TRBD1
CDR3: CASRAGTGINQPQHF
DNA: TGCGCCAGCAGAGCCGGGACAGGCATAAATCAGCCCCAGCATTTT

V: TRBV6-2/TRBV6-3
length: 16
J: TRBJ2-7
size: NA
D: TRBD2
CDR3: CASSYSRREGQYEQYF
DNA: TGTGCCAGCAGTTACTCGCGGCGGGAGGGCCAGTACGAGCAGTACTTC

V: TRBV4-1
length: 15
J: TRBJ2-3
size: few
D: NA
CDR3: CASSQGGVSTDTQYF
DNA: TGCGCCAGCAGCCAAGGTGGAGTAAGCACAGATACGCAGTATTTT

V: TRBV6-2/TRBV6-3
length: 13
J: TRBJ1-1
size: few
D: NA
CDR3: CASSYRQGSEAFF
DNA: TGTGCCAGCAGTTACCGTCAGGGGTCTGAAGCTTTCTTT

V: TRBV20-1
length: 13
J: TRBJ2-5
size: NA
D: NA
CDR3: CSALSPPTETQYF
DNA: TGCAGTGCTCTCAGCCCCCCCACAGAGACCCAGTACTTC

V: TRBV6-4
length: 13
J: TRBJ1-4
size: NA
D: TRBD1
CDR3: CASPETGEGKLFF
DNA: TGTGCCAGCCCCGAGACAGGGGAGGGAAAACTGTTTTTT

V: TRBV15
length: 17
J: TRBJ2-7
size: NA
D: TRBD2
CDR3: CATSSARLAATYNEQYF
DNA: TGTGCCACCAGCAGTGCCAGACTAGCGGCAACCTACAATGAGCAGTACTTC

V: TRBV15
length: 15
J: TRBJ2-4
size: NA
D: TRBD1
CDR3: CATSRDPQGADIQYF
DNA: TGTGCCACCAGCAGAGATCCACAGGGGGCCGACATTCAGTACTTC

V: TRBV3-1
length: 13
J: TRBJ1-1
size: NA
D: NA
CDR3: CASSRAPNTEAFF
DNA: TGTGCCAGCTCCCGGGCTCCGAACACTGAAGCTTTCTTT

V: TRBV5-8
length: 13
J: TRBJ1-2
size: NA
D: NA
CDR3: CASSFRAVVGYTF
DNA: TGTGCCAGCAGCTTCCGGGCCGTAGTAGGCTACACCTTC

V: TRBV7-9
length: 13
J: TRBJ1-4
size: few
D: TRBD1
CDR3: CASTGQGSVKLFF
DNA: TGTGCCAGCACGGGACAGGGATCAGTAAAACTGTTTTTT

V: TRBV7-7
length: 14
J: TRBJ2-5
size: NA
D: NA
CDR3: CASSPRGPKGIQYF
DNA: TGTGCTAGCAGCCCACGAGGCCCCAAGGGGATCCAGTACTTC

V: TRBV19
length: 18
J: TRBJ2-3
size: few
D: TRBD2
CDR3: CASSGGLAGAPHTDTQYF
DNA: TGTGCCAGTAGTGGCGGACTAGCGGGGGCTCCGCACACAGATACGCAGTATTTT